A single sample is the source of the 26 T cell receptor beta chains below, sequenced in a study of response to subunit inactivated influenza vaccine. TCRdb called the RT-PCR reads again in MiXCR, with one record for every CDR3 protein. In the table there are about 520,000 distinct CDR3 sequences, less than 30% of which are singletons. Sequences were derived from CD4+ T cells sorted from PBMCs, sampled less than 6 days after vaccination. Receptors were obtained from a middle-aged man who received an inactivated influenza vaccine.

The rearrangement uses TRBV5-6 and TRBJ2-7; no clear D. Germline V gene lookup returns CDR1 SGHDT and CDR2 YYEEEE. Trimming removed 1 base from V and 6 bases from J, with 8 bases in between. The CDR3 covers 12 residues. CDR3 coding DNA: TGTGCCAGCAGCTTGAGGACCGGCGAGCAGTACTTC. Translated: CASSLRTGEQYF.

This clonotype was counted between two and nine times. V usage is TRBV5-8 and J usage is TRBJ2-1; D may correspond to TRBD1 or TRBD2 (6 bases each). V lost 4 bases to trimming and J lost 5 bases, with 13 bases between them. CDR1 is SGHTS, CDR2 YDEGEE, per germline. This CDR3 spans 14 amino acids. The CDR3 protein is CASSRLGGNNEQFF. As DNA, the CDR3 is TGTGCCAGCAGCAGATTAGGGGGGAACAATGAGCAGTTCTTC.

This clonotype appeared a few times. This chain connects TRBV18 to TRBJ2-7; D is unresolved. This CDR3 contains 14 residues. V was trimmed by 2 bases and J by 5 bases, leaving 13 bases between them. CDR1 is KGHSH and CDR2 is LQKENI in the germline V gene. The CDR3 DNA reads as TGTGCCAGCTCACCAGCCGCGCGGCGGCACGAGCAGTACTTC. Translating gives CASSPAARRHEQYF.

This clonotype was found a few times. CDR3 nucleotides: TGTGCCAGCAGACAGGGGGTAAGCAATGAGCAGTTCTTC. It yields the protein CASRQGVSNEQFF. This chain connects TRBV2 to TRBJ2-1, with TRBD1 matching 8 bases. Germline-derived CDR1 and CDR2 are SNHLY and FYNNEI. Trimming took 6 bases from V and 6 from J; bases not matched to a gene: 4. The CDR3 totals 13 residues. The entire variable domain, with the rest obtained from reference TRBV2 and TRBJ2-1, is as follows: EPEVTQTPSHQVTQMGQEVILRCVPISNHLYFYWYRQILGQKVEFLVSFYNNEISEKSEIFDDQFSVERPDGSNFTLKIRSTKLEDSAMYFCASRQGVSNEQFFGPGTRLTVL.

This clonotype has only a few counts. The chain has TRBV7-8 and TRBJ2-3; D not certain. Trimming shortened V by 1 base and J by 7 bases, and 12 bases separated the two germline ends. The length of the CDR3 is 14 residues. Germline V gives CDR1 SGHVS, CDR2 FQNEAQ. In nucleotides, the CDR3 is TGTGCCAGCAGCTTAGGTCGCATCATGTATACGCAGTATTTT. This codes for CASSLGRIMYTQYF.

The V gene is TRBV5-5, the J gene TRBJ1-2, with D hard to call. CDR3 size: 14 residues. Trimming left V 0 bases short and J 4 bases short, with 10 bases between. CDR1 is SGHKS and CDR2 is YYEKEE in the germline V gene (reference sequence). The CDR3 spells CASSLVPLSYGYTF. The CDR3 DNA sequence: TGTGCCAGCAGCTTGGTTCCACTTTCCTATGGCTACACCTTC.

This clonotype was recorded a few times. The rearrangement links TRBV4-2 to TRBJ2-4; D may be TRBD2 (6 bases). Trimming took off 0 bases at V and 5 bases at J, with 11 bases between the two ends. CDR1 LGHNA and CDR2 YNFKEQ come from the germline V gene. CDR3 length equals 15 residues. As DNA, the CDR3 is TGTGCCAGCAGCCAAGATAGGAGGGGTGAAAACATTCAGTACTTC. It codes for CASSQDRRGENIQYF.

The V gene is TRBV6-1, the J gene TRBJ2-1; 12 bases line up with TRBD2. V was pared by 5 bases and J by 7 bases, with 9 bases of the junction left unmatched. CDR3 size: 16 residues. Germline lookup yields CDR1 MNHNS and CDR2 SASEGT. CDR3 protein: CASSRPSGRAVNEQFF. The CDR3 region has the DNA TGTGCCAGCAGTCGTCCTAGCGGGAGGGCCGTGAATGAGCAGTTCTTC.

V gene TRBV7-3 combines with J gene TRBJ2-5; 7 nucleotides align to TRBD1. Per germline, CDR1 SGHTA and CDR2 FQGTGA. The CDR3 extends over 14 amino acids. V was clipped by 5 bases and J by 4 bases; unmatched bases: 7. The CDR3: CASSKTGTRETQYF. The CDR3 bases are TGTGCCAGCAGCAAGACAGGGACCCGAGAGACCCAGTACTTC. Based on the CDR3 plus reference TRBV7-3 and TRBJ2-5, the full variable domain is GAGVSQTPSNKVTEKGKYVELRCDPISGHTALYWYRQSLGQGPEFLIYFQGTGAADDSGLPNDRFFAVRPEGSVSTLKIQRTERGDSAVYLCASSKTGTRETQYFGPGTRLLVL.

This clonotype has just a few counts. The chain has TRBV5-1 and TRBJ2-2; D tentatively fits TRBD1 or TRBD2 (6 bases each). V lost 0 bases and J 4 bases, leaving 16 bases between the germline ends. Germline V gene lookup returns CDR1 SGHRS and CDR2 YFSETQ. The CDR3 runs 17 residues. In DNA form, the CDR3 reads TGCGCCAGCAGCTTGGCCCCGGGGGCCGGTGGCACCGGGGAGCTGTTTTTT. Translation: CASSLAPGAGGTGELFF.

This clonotype was seen ten or more times. This sequence joins TRBV18 and TRBJ2-1; D gene unclear. The V gene lost 2 bases and the J gene lost 9 bases, with 8 bases spanning the gap. From germline, CDR1 is KGHSH and CDR2 LQKENI. This CDR3 has 12 residues. This CDR3 is CASSPTEIEQFF. The CDR3 region has the DNA TGTGCCAGCTCACCAACGGAAATTGAGCAGTTCTTC. Complete variable domain (other parts from reference TRBV18 and TRBJ2-1): NAGVMQNPRHLVRRRGQEARLRCSPMKGHSHVYWYRQLPEEGLKFMVYLQKENIIDESGMPKERFSAEFPKEGPSILRIQQVVRGDSAAYFCASSPTEIEQFFGPGTRLTVL.

This clonotype has only a few counts. This chain joins TRBV12-3 or TRBV12-4 and TRBJ1-6, with D possibly being TRBD1 (6 bases). V was trimmed by 2 bases and J by 7 bases, leaving 6 bases between them. There are 13 residues in the CDR3. CDR3 amino acids: CASSLQGNSPLHF. The CDR3 DNA reads TGTGCCAGCAGTTTACAGGGGAATTCACCCCTCCACTTT.

The genes are TRBV29-1 and TRBJ2-7, with TRBD2 identical over 10 bases. The CDR3 contains 13 residues. The germline gives CDR1 SQVTM, CDR2 ANQGSEA. The trim removed 4 bases at V and 6 bases at J, leaving 6 bases unmatched. The CDR3 DNA reads TGCAGCGTTGGGGGGGCTAGCGGGGGCGAGCAGTACTTC. Its protein is CSVGGASGGEQYF.

This clonotype was detected only a few times. J is TRBJ2-3 and V is TRBV6-5; TRBD2 matches at 11 bases. V shed 0 bases, J shed 9 bases, and the junction held 2 bases outside the gene matches. This CDR3 spans 14 amino acids. Germline-derived CDR1 and CDR2 are MNHEY and SVGAGI. CDR3 nucleotide sequence: TGTGCCAGCAGTTACTCCCTAGCGGGGGGAACGCAGTATTTT. It yields the protein CASSYSLAGGTQYF.

This clonotype was seen a few times. J is TRBJ2-3 and V is TRBV19; TRBD2 matches 8 bases. Looked up from germline, CDR1 is LNHDA and CDR2 is SQIVND (reference sequence). The CDR3 is 16 amino acids. The trim removed 2 bases at V and 2 bases at J, leaving 6 bases unmatched. In nucleotides, the CDR3 is TGTGCCAGTAGTATATCAGGCGGGGGGACCACAGATACGCAGTATTTT. Protein product: CASSISGGGTTDTQYF.

This clonotype was counted only a few times. The CDR3: CASSFGGDRETQYF. DNA for the CDR3: TGCGCCAGCAGCTTCGGGGGGGATAGGGAGACCCAGTACTTC. J is TRBJ2-5 and V is TRBV5-1, with 8 nucleotides matching TRBD2. V was pared by 2 bases and J by 5 bases, with 5 bases of the junction left unmatched. CDR1 and CDR2 (germline): SGHRS, YFSETQ. The CDR3 is made up of 14 amino acids.

There are a few counts of this clonotype. This chain connects TRBV4-3 to TRBJ2-2; D is ambiguous. The V gene lost 0 bases and the J gene lost 6 bases, with 11 bases spanning the gap. CDR1 is LGHNA and CDR2 is YSLEER in the germline V gene. The CDR3 extends over 15 amino acids. For the CDR3, the DNA is TGCGCCAGCAGCCAAGATCTCGGGTACCCCGGGGAGCTGTTTTTT. It specifies CASSQDLGYPGELFF.

The CDR3 protein is CSASPSGGVETQYF. The CDR3, as DNA: TGCAGTGCTTCCCCTAGCGGGGGGGTAGAGACCCAGTACTTC. The chain recombines TRBV20-1 with TRBJ2-5; 12 bases match TRBD2. The V gene's germline CDR1 is DFQATT and CDR2 SNEGSKA (reference sequence). This CDR3 has 14 amino acids. V shed 5 bases and J 4 bases; nucleotides not matched to a gene: 5.

In this sample, this clonotype turned up a few times. V gene TRBV20-1 combines with J gene TRBJ2-5; 10 bases agree with TRBD2. Germline trimming cut 5 bases from V and 2 bases from J; bases unmatched to any gene: 11. This CDR3 has 16 residues. CDR1 and CDR2 (germline): DFQATT, SNEGSKA (reference sequence). This CDR3 is CSAFRTSGTPQETQYF. The CDR3 region has the DNA TGCAGTGCTTTCCGGACTAGCGGAACCCCACAAGAGACCCAGTACTTC.

This clonotype occurred a few times. V and J are TRBV7-9 and TRBJ1-4; D is undetermined. The V and J ends lost 3 bases and 5 bases respectively, with 7 bases between them. CDR1 SEHNR and CDR2 FQNEAQ come from the germline V gene (reference sequence). The CDR3 is 13 residues long. The CDR3 DNA is TGTGCCAGCAGCTTGAGTCCGAATGAAAAACTGTTTTTT. It specifies CASSLSPNEKLFF.

This clonotype was seen only a few times. This chain uses TRBV7-2 with TRBJ2-7, with D unclear. The CDR3 loop spans 15 amino acids. V was shortened by 5 bases and J by 1 base, with 15 bases between the two germline ends. Germline V gives CDR1 SGHTA, CDR2 FQGNSA. The CDR3 loop reads CASSPLGLWSYEQYF. The CDR3 bases are TGTGCCAGCAGCCCCCTGGGGTTGTGGTCCTACGAGCAGTACTTC.

Many counts were recorded for this clonotype. V and J are TRBV12-3 or TRBV12-4 and TRBJ1-5, with TRBD1 matching 10 bases. The V and J ends lost 6 bases and 6 bases, in that order; junction bases with no gene match: 5. CDR3 length: 14 residues. The CDR3 sequence is CASRRDRGRQPQHF. CDR3 DNA sequence: TGTGCCAGCAGAAGGGACAGGGGACGTCAGCCCCAGCATTTT.

The chain couples TRBV20-1 to TRBJ1-2, with a possible D match to TRBD1 (5 bases). Trimming shortened V by 8 bases and J by 4 bases, and 14 bases separated the two germline ends. The CDR3 spans 12 residues. CDR1 and CDR2 from the germline V gene are DFQATT and SNEGSKA (reference sequence). The CDR3 is CSTGADSYGYTF. The CDR3, as DNA: TGCAGTACTGGGGCTGACAGCTATGGCTACACCTTC.

The table lists this clonotype with a count of one. The junction departs from the called germline gene at one end, perhaps through a read error. This chain's CDR3 is CASILAGVSHEQFF. In DNA form, the CDR3 reads TGTGCCAGCATTTTAGCGGGGGTTAGTCATGAGCAGTTCTTC. This rearrangement joins TRBV12-3 or TRBV12-4 to TRBJ2-1, with 9 nucleotides matching TRBD2. The CDR3 length is 14 residues.

This clonotype appeared a few times. The rearrangement joins TRBV15 to TRBJ1-5; no definite D call. CDR3 length equals 16 residues. V lost 0 bases to trimming and J lost 2 bases, with 11 bases between them. CDR1 and CDR2 (germline): LNHNV, YYDKDF (reference sequence). The CDR3 nucleotides are TGTGCCACCAGCAGAGACCTGACTTCTGGCAATCAGCCCCAGCATTTT. The encoded protein is CATSRDLTSGNQPQHF.

This rearrangement joins TRBV6-2 or TRBV6-3 to TRBJ2-4; 8 nucleotides align to TRBD1. Germline CDR1 reads MNHEY; CDR2 reads SVGEGT. The CDR3 contains 17 residues. Unmatched junction bases numbered 10, after V lost 6 bases and J lost 0 bases. As DNA, the CDR3 is TGTGCCAGCAGCTACGACGGACAGGGACTAGCCAAAAACATTCAGTACTTC. Its protein product is CASSYDGQGLAKNIQYF.